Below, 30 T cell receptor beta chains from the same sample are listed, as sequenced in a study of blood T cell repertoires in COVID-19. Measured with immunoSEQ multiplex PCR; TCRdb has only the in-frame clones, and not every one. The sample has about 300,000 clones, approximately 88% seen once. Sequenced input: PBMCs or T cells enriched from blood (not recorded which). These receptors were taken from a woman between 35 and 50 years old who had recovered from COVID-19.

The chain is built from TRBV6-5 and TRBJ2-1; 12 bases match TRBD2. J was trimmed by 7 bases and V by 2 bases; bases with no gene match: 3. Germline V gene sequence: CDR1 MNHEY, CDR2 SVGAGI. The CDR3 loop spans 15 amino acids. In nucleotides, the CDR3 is TGTGCCAGCAGTTACGGACTAGCGGGACAAAATGAGCAGTTCTTC. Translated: CASSYGLAGQNEQFF.

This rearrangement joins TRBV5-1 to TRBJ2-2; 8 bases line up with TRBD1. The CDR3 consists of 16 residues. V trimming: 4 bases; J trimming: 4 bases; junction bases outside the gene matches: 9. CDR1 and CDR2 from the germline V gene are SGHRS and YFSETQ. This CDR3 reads CASSPSSGGLTGELFF. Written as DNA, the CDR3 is TGCGCCAGCAGCCCCTCGTCAGGGGGCCTCACCGGGGAGCTGTTTTTT. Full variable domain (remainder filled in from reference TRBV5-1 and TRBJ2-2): KAGVTQTPRYLIKTRGQQVTLSCSPISGHRSVSWYQQTPGQGLQFLFEYFSETQRNKGNFPGRFSGRQFSNSRSEMNVSTLELGDSALYLCASSPSSGGLTGELFFGEGSRLTVL.

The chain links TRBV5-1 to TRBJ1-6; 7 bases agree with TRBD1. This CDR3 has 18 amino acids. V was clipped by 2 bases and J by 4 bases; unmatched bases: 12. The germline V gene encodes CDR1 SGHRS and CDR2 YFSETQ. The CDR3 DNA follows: TGCGCCAGCAGCTTACTAGGACAGGCAAGAGATTATAATTCACCCCTCCACTTT. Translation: CASSLLGQARDYNSPLHF.

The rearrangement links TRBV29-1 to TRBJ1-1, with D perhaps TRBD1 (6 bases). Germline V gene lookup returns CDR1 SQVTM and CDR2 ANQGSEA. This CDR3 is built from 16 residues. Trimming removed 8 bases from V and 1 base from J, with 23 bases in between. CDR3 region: CSTHKGRGRRNTEAFF. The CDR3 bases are TGCAGCACTCATAAGGGCAGGGGAAGGAGGAACACTGAAGCTTTCTTT.

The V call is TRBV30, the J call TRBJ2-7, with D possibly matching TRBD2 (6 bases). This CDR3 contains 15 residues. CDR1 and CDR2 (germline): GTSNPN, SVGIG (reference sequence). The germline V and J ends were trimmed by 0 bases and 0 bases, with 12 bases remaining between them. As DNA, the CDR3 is TGTGCCTGGAGTGTAGGACTAAAGAGCTCCTACGAGCAGTACTTC. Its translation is CAWSVGLKSSYEQYF. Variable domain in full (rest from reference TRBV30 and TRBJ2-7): SQTIHQWPATLVQPVGSPLSLECTVEGTSNPNLYWYRQAAGRGLQLLFYSVGIGQISSEVPQNLSASRPQDRQFILSSKKLLLSDSGFYLCAWSVGLKSSYEQYFGPGTRLTVT.

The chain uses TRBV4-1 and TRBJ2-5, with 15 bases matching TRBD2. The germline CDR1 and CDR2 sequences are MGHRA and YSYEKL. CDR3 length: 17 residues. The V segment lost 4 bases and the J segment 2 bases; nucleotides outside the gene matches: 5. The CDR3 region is CASSRGTSGRRQETQYF. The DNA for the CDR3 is TGCGCCAGCAGCCGGGGGACTAGCGGGAGGCGACAAGAGACCCAGTACTTC.

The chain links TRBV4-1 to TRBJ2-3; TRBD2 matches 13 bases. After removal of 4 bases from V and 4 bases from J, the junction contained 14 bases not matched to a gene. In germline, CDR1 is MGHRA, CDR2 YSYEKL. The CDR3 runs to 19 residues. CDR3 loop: CASSPATSGGTYPADTQYF. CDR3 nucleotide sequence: TGCGCCAGCAGCCCGGCGACTAGCGGGGGGACCTATCCCGCAGATACGCAGTATTTT.

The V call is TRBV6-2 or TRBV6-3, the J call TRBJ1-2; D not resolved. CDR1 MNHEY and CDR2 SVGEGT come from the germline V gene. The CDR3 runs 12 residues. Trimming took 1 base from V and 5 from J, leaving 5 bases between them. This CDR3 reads CASSYYGYGYTF. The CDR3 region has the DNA TGTGCCAGCAGTTACTACGGGTATGGCTACACCTTC.

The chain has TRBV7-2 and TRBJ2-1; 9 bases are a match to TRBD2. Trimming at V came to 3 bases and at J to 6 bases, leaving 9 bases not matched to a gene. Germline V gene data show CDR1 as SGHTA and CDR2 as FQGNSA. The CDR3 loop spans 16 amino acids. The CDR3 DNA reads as TGTGCCAGCAGCTTTCGAGCGGGGGGTATCCCCAATGAGCAGTTCTTC. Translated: CASSFRAGGIPNEQFF. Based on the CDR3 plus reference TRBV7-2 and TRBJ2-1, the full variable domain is GAGVSQSPSNKVTEKGKDVELRCDPISGHTALYWYRQSLGQGLEFLIYFQGNSAPDKSGLPSDRFSAERTGGSVSTLTIQRTQQEDSAVYLCASSFRAGGIPNEQFFGPGTRLTVL.

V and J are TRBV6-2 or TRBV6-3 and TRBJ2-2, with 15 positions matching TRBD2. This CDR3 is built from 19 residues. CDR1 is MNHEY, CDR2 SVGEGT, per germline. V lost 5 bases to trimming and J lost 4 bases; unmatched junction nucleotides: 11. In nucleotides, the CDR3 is TGTGCCAGCAGTCCACCCGGGACTAGCGGGAGGTCGGTCACCGGGGAGCTGTTTTTT. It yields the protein CASSPPGTSGRSVTGELFF.

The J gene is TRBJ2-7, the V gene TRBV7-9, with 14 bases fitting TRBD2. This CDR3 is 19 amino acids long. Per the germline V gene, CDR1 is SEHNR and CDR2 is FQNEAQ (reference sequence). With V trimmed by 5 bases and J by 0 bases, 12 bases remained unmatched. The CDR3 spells CASSHRSGTSGRYSYEQYF. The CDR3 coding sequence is TGTGCCAGCAGCCACCGATCCGGGACTAGCGGGAGATACTCCTACGAGCAGTACTTC. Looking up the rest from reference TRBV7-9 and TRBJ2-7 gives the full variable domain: DTGVSQNPRHKITKRGQNVTFRCDPISEHNRLYWYRQTLGQGPEFLTYFQNEAQLEKSRLLSDRFSAERPKGSFSTLEIQRTEQGDSAMYLCASSHRSGTSGRYSYEQYFGPGTRLTVT.

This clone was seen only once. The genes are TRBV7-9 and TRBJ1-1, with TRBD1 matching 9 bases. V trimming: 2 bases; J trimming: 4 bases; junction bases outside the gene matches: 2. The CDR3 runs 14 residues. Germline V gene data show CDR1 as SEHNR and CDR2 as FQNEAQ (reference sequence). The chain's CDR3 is CASSLRQGGTEAFF. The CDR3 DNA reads TGTGCCAGCAGCTTAAGACAGGGGGGCACTGAAGCTTTCTTT.

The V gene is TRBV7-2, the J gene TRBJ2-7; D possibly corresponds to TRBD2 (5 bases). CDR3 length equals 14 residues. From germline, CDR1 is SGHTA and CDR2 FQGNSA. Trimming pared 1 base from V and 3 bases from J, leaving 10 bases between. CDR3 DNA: TGTGCCAGCAGCTTAGAGGCGGGTGACTACGAGCAGTACTTC. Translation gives CASSLEAGDYEQYF.

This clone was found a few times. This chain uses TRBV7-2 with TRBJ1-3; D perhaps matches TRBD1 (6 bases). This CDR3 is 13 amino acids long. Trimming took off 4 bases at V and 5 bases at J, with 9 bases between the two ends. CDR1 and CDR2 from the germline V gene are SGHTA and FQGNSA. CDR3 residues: CASSSDSRNTIYF. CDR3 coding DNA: TGTGCCAGCAGCTCGGACAGTCGAAACACCATATATTTT.

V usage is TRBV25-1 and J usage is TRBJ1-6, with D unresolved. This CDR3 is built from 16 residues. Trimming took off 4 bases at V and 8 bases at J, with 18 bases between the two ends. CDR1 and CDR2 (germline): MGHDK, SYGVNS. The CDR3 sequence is CASSGRGSARDSPLHF. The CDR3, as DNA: TGTGCCAGCAGTGGTAGAGGTTCAGCTCGGGATTCACCCCTCCACTTT.

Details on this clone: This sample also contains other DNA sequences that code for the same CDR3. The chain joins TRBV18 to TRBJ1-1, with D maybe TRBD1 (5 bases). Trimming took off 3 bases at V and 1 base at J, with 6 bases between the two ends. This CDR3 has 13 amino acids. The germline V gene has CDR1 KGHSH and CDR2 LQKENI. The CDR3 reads CASSPTENTEAFF. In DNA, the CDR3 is TGTGCCAGCTCACCGACAGAGAACACTGAAGCTTTCTTT.

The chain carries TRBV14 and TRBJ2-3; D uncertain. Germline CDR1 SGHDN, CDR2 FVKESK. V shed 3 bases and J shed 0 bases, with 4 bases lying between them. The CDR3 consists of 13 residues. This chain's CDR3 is CASSHGSTDTQYF. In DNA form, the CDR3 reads TGTGCCAGCAGCCATGGCAGCACAGATACGCAGTATTTT.

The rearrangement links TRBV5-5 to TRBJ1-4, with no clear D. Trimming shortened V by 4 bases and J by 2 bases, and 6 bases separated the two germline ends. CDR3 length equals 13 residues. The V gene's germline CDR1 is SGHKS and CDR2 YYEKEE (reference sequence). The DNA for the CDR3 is TGTGCCAGCAGCGCCGGGACTAATGAAAAACTGTTTTTT. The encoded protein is CASSAGTNEKLFF.

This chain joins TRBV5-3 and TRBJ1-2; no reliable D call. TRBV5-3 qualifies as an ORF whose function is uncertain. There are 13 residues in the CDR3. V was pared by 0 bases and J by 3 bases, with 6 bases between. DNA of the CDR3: TGTGCCAGAAGCTTGGGGCAGTACTATGGCTACACCTTC. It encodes CARSLGQYYGYTF.

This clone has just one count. CDR3 protein: CASRQGTVRNTEAFF. The CDR3 DNA reads TGTGCCAGCCGACAGGGGACAGTGAGGAACACTGAAGCTTTCTTT. The V call is TRBV5-4, the J call TRBJ1-1; 8 bases agree with TRBD1. CDR3 length: 15 amino acids. Germline V gene data show CDR1 as SGHNT and CDR2 as YYREEE (reference sequence). V shed 7 bases and J 1 base; nucleotides not matched to a gene: 9.

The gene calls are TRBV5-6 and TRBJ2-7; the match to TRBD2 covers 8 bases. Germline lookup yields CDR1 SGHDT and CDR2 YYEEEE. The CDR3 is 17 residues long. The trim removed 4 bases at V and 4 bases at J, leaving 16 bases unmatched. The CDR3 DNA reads TGTGCCAGCAGCCGGGCCGTATCGGCGGGGGGACCTTACGAGCAGTACTTC. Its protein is CASSRAVSAGGPYEQYF.

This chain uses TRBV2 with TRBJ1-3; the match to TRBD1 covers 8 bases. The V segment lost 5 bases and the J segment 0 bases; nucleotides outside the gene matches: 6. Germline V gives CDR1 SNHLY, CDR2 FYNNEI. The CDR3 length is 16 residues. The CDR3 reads CASSTWTGSSGNTIYF. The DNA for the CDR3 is TGTGCCAGCAGTACTTGGACAGGGAGCTCTGGAAACACCATATATTTT.

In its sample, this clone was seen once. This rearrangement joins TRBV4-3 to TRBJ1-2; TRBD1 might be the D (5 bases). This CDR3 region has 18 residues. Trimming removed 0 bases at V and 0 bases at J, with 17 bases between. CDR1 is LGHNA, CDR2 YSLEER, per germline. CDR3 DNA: TGCGCCAGCAGCCAAGATGGGGCGAACAGGCCAGCTAACTATGGCTACACCTTC. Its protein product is CASSQDGANRPANYGYTF.

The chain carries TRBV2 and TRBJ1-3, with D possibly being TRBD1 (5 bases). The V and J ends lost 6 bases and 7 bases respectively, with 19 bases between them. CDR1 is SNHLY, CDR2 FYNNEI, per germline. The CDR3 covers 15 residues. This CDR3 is CASRLTDNRWNTIYF. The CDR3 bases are TGTGCCAGCAGACTTACGGACAACAGGTGGAACACCATATATTTT.

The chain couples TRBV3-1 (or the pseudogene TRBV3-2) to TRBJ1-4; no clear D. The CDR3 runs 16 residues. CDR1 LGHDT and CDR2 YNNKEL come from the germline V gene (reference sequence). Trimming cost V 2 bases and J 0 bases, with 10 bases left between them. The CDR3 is CASSQKLFATNEKLFF. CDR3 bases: TGTGCCAGCAGCCAAAAATTATTCGCAACTAATGAAAAACTGTTTTTT.

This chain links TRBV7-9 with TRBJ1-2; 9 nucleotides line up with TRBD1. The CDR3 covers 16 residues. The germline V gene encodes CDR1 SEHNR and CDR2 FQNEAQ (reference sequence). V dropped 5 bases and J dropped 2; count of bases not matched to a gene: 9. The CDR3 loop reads CASSLRQGVVNYGYTF. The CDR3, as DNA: TGTGCCAGCAGCCTCCGACAGGGGGTGGTGAACTATGGCTACACCTTC.

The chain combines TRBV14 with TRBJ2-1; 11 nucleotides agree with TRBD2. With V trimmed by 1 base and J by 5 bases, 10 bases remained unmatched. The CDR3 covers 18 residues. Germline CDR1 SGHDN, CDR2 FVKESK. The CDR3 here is CASSQGLAGTVIDNEQFF. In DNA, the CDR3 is TGTGCCAGCAGCCAAGGACTAGCGGGGACCGTCATCGACAATGAGCAGTTCTTC. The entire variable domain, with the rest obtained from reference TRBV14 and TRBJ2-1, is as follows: EAGVTQFPSHSVIEKGQTVTLRCDPISGHDNLYWYRRVMGKEIKFLLHFVKESKQDESGMPNNRFLAERTGGTYSTLKVQPAELEDSGVYFCASSQGLAGTVIDNEQFFGPGTRLTVL.

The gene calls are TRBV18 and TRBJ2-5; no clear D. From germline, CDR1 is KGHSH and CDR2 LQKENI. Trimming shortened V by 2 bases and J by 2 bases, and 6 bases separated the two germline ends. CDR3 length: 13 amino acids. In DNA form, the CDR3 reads TGTGCCAGCTCACCAAACAGACAAGAGACCCAGTACTTC. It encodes CASSPNRQETQYF.

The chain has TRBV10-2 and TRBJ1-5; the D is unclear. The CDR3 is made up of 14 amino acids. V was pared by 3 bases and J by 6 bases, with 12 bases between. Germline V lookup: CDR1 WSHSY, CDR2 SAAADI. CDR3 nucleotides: TGCGCCAGCAGTGATATGAGAACGGGTCAGCCCCAGCATTTT. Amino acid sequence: CASSDMRTGQPQHF.

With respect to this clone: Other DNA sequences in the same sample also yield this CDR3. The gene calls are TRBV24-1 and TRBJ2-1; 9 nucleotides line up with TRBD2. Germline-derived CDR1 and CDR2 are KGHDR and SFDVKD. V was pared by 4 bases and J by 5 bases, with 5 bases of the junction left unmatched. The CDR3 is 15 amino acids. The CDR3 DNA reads TGTGCCACCAGTGACCCGACTAGCGGTGACAATGAGCAGTTCTTC. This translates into CATSDPTSGDNEQFF.